Below are 26 T cell receptor beta chains sequenced from a single sample in a study of blood T cells in healthy people across ages (dated by TCRdb to about 2015). Library construction relied on 5' RACE. Data came from an Illumina HiSeq 2500. A second 7 to 11 cycle PCR used a sample-barcoded 5' primer and a J-beta primer mix. TCRdb redid the processing of the public reads, applying fastp at Q25 and MiXCR, and retained in-frame beta chains. Rows with a matching CDR3 protein are joined into one entry that keeps the most common DNA and genes. This sample lists 1.5 million to 1.9 million distinct CDR3 sequences; about 42% were detected once. Over 3.5% of the sample belongs to the ten largest clones. The sample was blood. The receptors were gathered from a woman between 18 and 29 years old in good health.

The chain joins TRBV7-2 to TRBJ2-3; D perhaps matches TRBD2 (6 bases). The germline V gene encodes CDR1 SGHTA and CDR2 FQGNSA. With 3 bases removed from V and 2 bases from J, the gap between germline ends came to 12 bases. This CDR3 is built from 15 residues. Here the CDR3 DNA reads TGTGCCAGCAGCTTTACTAGCTCCGACACAGATACGCAGTATTTT. It yields the protein CASSFTSSDTDTQYF. The full variable domain, rest sourced from reference TRBV7-2 and TRBJ2-3, is GAGVSQSPSNKVTEKGKDVELRCDPISGHTALYWYRQSLGQGLEFLIYFQGNSAPDKSGLPSDRFSAERTGGSVSTLTIQRTQQEDSAVYLCASSFTSSDTDTQYFGPGTRLTVL.

The chain joins TRBV5-1 to TRBJ1-1; no clear D. This CDR3 has 14 amino acids. The germline CDR1 and CDR2 sequences are SGHRS and YFSETQ. The V end lost 6 bases, the J end lost 1 base, and 13 bases lay between the germline ends. The CDR3 DNA follows: TGCGCCAGCAAATTACGGTCGGCGAACACTGAAGCTTTCTTT. It is translated as CASKLRSANTEAFF. Full variable domain (outside the CDR3, taken from reference TRBV5-1 and TRBJ1-1): KAGVTQTPRYLIKTRGQQVTLSCSPISGHRSVSWYQQTPGQGLQFLFEYFSETQRNKGNFPGRFSGRQFSNSRSEMNVSTLELGDSALYLCASKLRSANTEAFFGQGTRLTVV.

The chain joins TRBV7-9 to TRBJ1-4; D remains unclear. Germline loops: CDR1 SEHNR, CDR2 FQNEAQ (reference sequence). V shed 5 bases and J shed 2 bases, with 12 bases lying between them. This CDR3 is 15 amino acids long. In DNA, the CDR3 is TGTGCCAGCAGCCCCGAGATAGCGACTAATGAAAAACTGTTTTTT. The encoded protein is CASSPEIATNEKLFF.

The sample holds a few counts of this clonotype. The chain recombines TRBV27 with TRBJ2-1; no clear D. Germline V gene lookup returns CDR1 MNHEY and CDR2 SMNVEV (reference sequence). V lost 3 bases, J lost 7 bases, and 10 bases lay in between. The CDR3 runs to 13 residues. This CDR3 reads CASSFRMGNEQFF. The CDR3 coding sequence is TGTGCCAGCAGTTTCCGGATGGGGAATGAGCAGTTCTTC.

This chain links TRBV7-2 with TRBJ2-3; D is undetermined. The length of the CDR3 is 14 residues. Germline V gene sequence: CDR1 SGHTA, CDR2 FQGNSA. V was pared by 1 base and J by 1 base, with 6 bases between. CDR3 sequence (DNA): TGTGCCAGCAGCTTAGAACTGCGCACAGATACGCAGTATTTT. Translating it yields CASSLELRTDTQYF.

This clonotype occurred a few times. The chain has TRBV9 and TRBJ2-1, with D maybe TRBD2 (5 bases). Germline V CDR1 and CDR2: SGDLS, YYNGEE. The CDR3 sequence is 13 residues long. Between the trimmed V and J ends, which lost 1 base and 9 bases, there was a span of 11 bases. CDR3 sequence (DNA): TGTGCCAGCAGCGTAACGGGGATCGGTGAGCAGTTCTTC. Amino acid sequence: CASSVTGIGEQFF.

This clonotype was counted between two and nine times. The chain combines TRBV6-2 or TRBV6-3 with TRBJ2-3; tentative D call: TRBD1 (6 bases). The CDR3 spans 15 residues. In germline, CDR1 is MNHEY, CDR2 SVGEGT. V lost 7 bases and J 4 bases, leaving 18 bases between the germline ends. The CDR3 sequence is CASTWDKARADTQYF. CDR3 DNA: TGTGCCAGCACCTGGGACAAAGCACGGGCAGATACGCAGTATTTT.

The gene calls are TRBV7-9 and TRBJ2-1; D perhaps matches TRBD2 (6 bases). V lost 6 bases and J lost 6, with 12 bases in between. The V gene's germline CDR1 is SEHNR and CDR2 FQNEAQ (reference sequence). CDR3 length: 13 residues. The CDR3 sequence: CASREVGGNEQFF. In nucleotides, the CDR3 is TGTGCCAGCAGGGAGGTGGGAGGCAATGAGCAGTTCTTC.

The sample holds a few counts of this clonotype. The chain's CDR3 is CASSSITGRSYEQYF. CDR3 coding DNA: TGTGCCAGCAGCTCCATAACGGGACGGAGCTACGAGCAGTACTTC. The chain has TRBV11-2 and TRBJ2-7; D may match TRBD1 or TRBD2 (5 bases each). Per the germline V gene, CDR1 is SGHAT and CDR2 is FQNNGV. The CDR3 is 15 residues long. Trimming removed 4 bases at V and 3 bases at J, with 16 bases between.

The J gene is TRBJ1-4, the V gene TRBV6-2 or TRBV6-3; maybe TRBD1 (6 bases). The CDR3 has 14 amino acids. Germline lookup yields CDR1 MNHEY and CDR2 SVGEGT. The V end lost 8 bases, the J end lost 8 bases, and 18 bases lay between the germline ends. The CDR3 reads CASRTTDSAEKLFF. CDR3 nucleotide sequence: TGTGCCAGCCGGACCACGGACAGCGCCGAAAAACTGTTTTTT.

V and J are TRBV6-2 or TRBV6-3 and TRBJ2-7, with D maybe TRBD2 (5 bases). The CDR3 has 13 residues. Trimming removed 6 bases from V and 3 bases from J, with 12 bases in between. CDR1 MNHEY and CDR2 SVGEGT come from the germline V gene. CDR3 in DNA: TGTGCCAGCAGCCTCGGGGTCATCTACGAGCAGTACTTC. This codes for CASSLGVIYEQYF.

Notes on this clonotype: The junction differs from germline at one of its ends, possibly a read error. The J gene is TRBJ2-3, the V gene TRBV10-1, with D possibly being TRBD2 (6 bases). The CDR3 is 13 residues long. Germline V gene lookup returns CDR1 WNHNN and CDR2 SYGVQD (reference sequence). The CDR3 sequence: CAGSDGGKDTQYF. The DNA of the CDR3 is TGCGCCGGCAGTGACGGGGGTAAAGATACGCAGTATTTT.

The chain has TRBV4-1 and TRBJ1-2, with TRBD1 as a possible D gene (5 bases). The V gene's germline CDR1 is MGHRA and CDR2 YSYEKL. The V gene lost 0 bases and the J gene lost 6 bases, with 11 bases spanning the gap. The CDR3 loop spans 14 amino acids. This CDR3 is CASSQDQGGHGYTF. CDR3 in DNA: TGCGCCAGCAGCCAAGACCAGGGTGGGCATGGCTACACCTTC.

This clonotype was picked up a small number of times. V gene TRBV7-8 combines with J gene TRBJ1-4; D is possibly TRBD1 (5 bases). V shed 1 base and J shed 0 bases, with 15 bases lying between them. Germline loops: CDR1 SGHVS, CDR2 FQNEAQ. CDR3 size: 18 residues. CDR3 sequence reads: CASSLDGAALATNEKLFF. The CDR3, as DNA: TGTGCCAGCAGCTTAGATGGGGCAGCACTCGCAACTAATGAAAAACTGTTTTTT.

This chain connects TRBV7-2 to TRBJ2-7; 8 bases agree with TRBD1. Trimming cost V 2 bases and J 7 bases; bases outside gene matches: 10. CDR1 is SGHTA and CDR2 is FQGNSA in the germline V gene. CDR3 size: 15 residues. The CDR3 is CASSLWQGARNEQYF. Here the CDR3 DNA reads TGTGCCAGCAGCTTATGGCAGGGGGCGCGAAATGAGCAGTACTTC.

J is TRBJ2-1 and V is TRBV11-2; perhaps TRBD1 as D (6 bases). Trimming took 5 bases from V and 6 from J, leaving 14 bases between them. Germline V gene sequence: CDR1 SGHAT, CDR2 FQNNGV. This CDR3 is built from 14 residues. CDR3: CASSIQGSLNEQFF. The CDR3, as DNA: TGTGCCAGCAGCATACAGGGATCCCTCAATGAGCAGTTCTTC.

About this clonotype itself: The junction and the germline gene differ at one end; a read error may be behind it. The rearrangement links TRBV6-1 to TRBJ1-6; no firm D call. Germline V CDR1 and CDR2: MNHNS, SASEGT. The CDR3 consists of 16 residues. CDR3 sequence reads: CASMRGRAVLNPPLHF. CDR3 coding DNA: TGTGCCAGCATGAGAGGACGGGCCGTTCTTAATCCACCCCTCCACTTT.

This clonotype showed up just a few times. The genes are TRBV6-5 and TRBJ1-1; no firm D call. Germline V CDR1 and CDR2: MNHEY, SVGAGI. The germline V and J ends were trimmed by 4 bases and 2 bases, with 11 bases remaining between them. This CDR3 contains 14 residues. CDR3 sequence reads: CASSSLGINTEAFF. The CDR3 DNA reads as TGTGCCAGCAGTTCCCTCGGTATCAACACTGAAGCTTTCTTT.

The J gene is TRBJ2-7, the V gene TRBV10-3; D may be TRBD1 or TRBD2 (5 bases each). Germline V gene data show CDR1 as ENHRY and CDR2 as SYGVKD. The CDR3 contains 16 residues. The V end lost 1 base, the J end lost 2 bases, and 15 bases lay between the germline ends. CDR3 region: CAISEFVGTVAYEQYF. CDR3 bases: TGTGCCATCAGTGAGTTCGTCGGGACGGTCGCCTACGAGCAGTACTTC.

This clonotype was seen only a few times. CDR3: CASSLVSGKGNEQFF. In DNA form, the CDR3 reads TGTGCCAGCAGCTTAGTTAGCGGGAAGGGCAATGAGCAGTTCTTC. The V call is TRBV7-9, the J call TRBJ2-1, with 8 nucleotides matching TRBD2. Germline V gene lookup returns CDR1 SEHNR and CDR2 FQNEAQ (reference sequence). There are 15 residues in the CDR3. V lost 1 base to trimming and J lost 6 bases; unmatched junction nucleotides: 5.

The chain joins TRBV30 to TRBJ2-7, with no clear D. The CDR3 has 13 residues. In germline, CDR1 is GTSNPN, CDR2 SVGIG (reference sequence). Trimming shortened V by 4 bases and J by 2 bases, and 12 bases separated the two germline ends. The CDR3 bases are TGTGCCTGGACCCAGGATCTCCCCTACGAGCAGTACTTC. Its protein product is CAWTQDLPYEQYF.

The CDR3 nucleotides are TGTGCCAGCACCGGACGAGGAGGCAATGAGCAGTTCTTC. It translates to CASTGRGGNEQFF. The chain joins TRBV7-2 to TRBJ2-1; maybe TRBD2 (5 bases). The V and J ends lost 7 bases and 6 bases respectively, with 13 bases between them. The germline V gene has CDR1 SGHTA and CDR2 FQGNSA. This CDR3 contains 13 residues.

The chain carries TRBV20-1 and TRBJ2-1; D is undetermined. Trimming cost V 3 bases and J 6 bases, with 6 bases left between them. This CDR3 contains 11 residues. The germline gives CDR1 DFQATT, CDR2 SNEGSKA (reference sequence). The CDR3: CSASFPNEQFF. The CDR3 nucleotides read TGCAGTGCTAGCTTTCCCAATGAGCAGTTCTTC.

The CDR3 sequence: CASSQVEGHTGELFF. CDR3 DNA: TGCGCCAGCAGCCAAGTCGAAGGGCACACCGGGGAGCTGTTTTTT. The genes are TRBV4-3 and TRBJ2-2; D is ambiguous. This CDR3 has 15 amino acids. From germline, CDR1 is LGHNA and CDR2 YSLEER. V lost 1 base to trimming and J lost 3 bases, with 9 bases between them.

The V and J genes are TRBV20-1 and TRBJ1-1; 7 nucleotides align to TRBD1. With 3 bases clipped from V and 3 bases from J, the junction kept 10 bases outside the gene matches. The germline V gene has CDR1 DFQATT and CDR2 SNEGSKA (reference sequence). The CDR3 has 15 amino acids. The chain's CDR3 is CSARARQGSYTEAFF. Written as DNA, the CDR3 is TGCAGTGCTAGGGCACGACAGGGTTCATACACTGAAGCTTTCTTT.

The chain joins TRBV7-2 to TRBJ1-2; 11 nucleotides agree with TRBD1. This CDR3 is 15 amino acids long. Looked up from germline, CDR1 is SGHTA and CDR2 is FQGNSA. J lost 8 bases, V lost 5 bases, and 10 bases had no gene match. CDR3 DNA sequence: TGTGCCAGCAGCCCAATCGGACAGGGGGCGAACGGCTACACCTTC. Translating it yields CASSPIGQGANGYTF. The variable domain in full, with the rest retrieved from reference TRBV7-2 and TRBJ1-2, is GAGVSQSPSNKVTEKGKDVELRCDPISGHTALYWYRQSLGQGLEFLIYFQGNSAPDKSGLPSDRFSAERTGGSVSTLTIQRTQQEDSAVYLCASSPIGQGANGYTFGSGTRLTVV.